A selection of T cell receptor beta chains follows, all from one sample in a study of T cell responses to AZD1222 COVID-19 vaccine. Produced via immunoSEQ multiplex PCR; TCRdb's table is partial and in-frame only. Of under 110,000 clones in the sample, just over 90% are singletons; the top ten hold around 1.3%. The sequencing here drew on peripheral blood, taken on day 0 of AZD1222 vaccination. All receptors derive from an adult in good health. Each CDR3 is given with its conserved first and last residue. Fields, in order: D gene, clone size, J gene, V gene, CDR3 DNA, CDR3 protein. A D gene is named only where the DNA matches it firmly. Some rows mark clone size as missing; the rest say once, few, many or name a class of expanded clone.

d_gene: TRBD2; abundance: NA; j_gene: TRBJ2-7; v_gene: TRBV9; CDR3nt: TGTGCCAGCAGCGTAGGGGTAGCGGGGGGTTACGAGCAGTACTTC; CDR3aa: CASSVGVAGGYEQYF
d_gene: NA; abundance: NA; j_gene: TRBJ2-5; v_gene: TRBV24-1; CDR3nt: TGTGCCACCATAATTTTCCGAACCGACAGGAGGGCGCAAATTGAAGAGACCCAGTACTTC; CDR3aa: CATIIFRTDRRAQIEETQYF
d_gene: NA; abundance: NA; j_gene: TRBJ2-5; v_gene: TRBV7-2; CDR3nt: TGTGCCAGCAGCTTAGGATCTCTGGAAGAGACCCAGTACTTC; CDR3aa: CASSLGSLEETQYF
d_gene: NA; abundance: NA; j_gene: TRBJ1-1; v_gene: TRBV5-6; CDR3nt: TGTGCCAGCAGAGGGGGGACTGAAGCTTTCTTT; CDR3aa: CASRGGTEAFF
d_gene: NA; abundance: NA; j_gene: TRBJ1-2; v_gene: TRBV10-3; CDR3nt: TGTGCCATCAGTGGGGGCCCCACAGGGTATTCTGGCTACACCTTC; CDR3aa: CAISGGPTGYSGYTF
d_gene: TRBD1; abundance: NA; j_gene: TRBJ1-6; v_gene: TRBV27; CDR3nt: TGTGCCAGCACCCCGACAGGGTCAAATTCACCCCTCCACTTT; CDR3aa: CASTPTGSNSPLHF
d_gene: NA; abundance: NA; j_gene: TRBJ2-7; v_gene: TRBV28; CDR3nt: TGTGCCAGCACCCCACTGACAGAAACCTACGAGCAGTACTTC; CDR3aa: CASTPLTETYEQYF
d_gene: NA; abundance: NA; j_gene: TRBJ1-6; v_gene: TRBV5-1; CDR3nt: TGCGCCAGCAGCTTGGGCCACCCTATGCCACCTTCACCCCTCCACTTT; CDR3aa: CASSLGHPMPPSPLHF
d_gene: NA; abundance: NA; j_gene: TRBJ2-1; v_gene: TRBV6-6; CDR3nt: TGTGCCAGCAGCTCGACAGGCGATGAGCAGTTCTTC; CDR3aa: CASSSTGDEQFF
d_gene: NA; abundance: NA; j_gene: TRBJ2-5; v_gene: TRBV9; CDR3nt: TGTGCCAGCAGCGCATCCATGTGGGGGCAAGAGACCCAGTACTTC; CDR3aa: CASSASMWGQETQYF
d_gene: TRBD1; abundance: NA; j_gene: TRBJ1-2; v_gene: TRBV6-5; CDR3nt: TGTGCCAGCAGGGACAGGGATGGCTACACCTTC; CDR3aa: CASRDRDGYTF
d_gene: NA; abundance: NA; j_gene: TRBJ1-1; v_gene: TRBV11-2; CDR3nt: TGTGCCAGCAGCCGCCAGGGGCGGAACACTGAAGCTTTCTTT; CDR3aa: CASSRQGRNTEAFF
d_gene: NA; abundance: NA; j_gene: TRBJ2-5; v_gene: TRBV4-2; CDR3nt: TGTGCCAGCAGCTCGCGGGGCGGAGAGACCCAGTACTTC; CDR3aa: CASSSRGGETQYF
d_gene: TRBD1; abundance: NA; j_gene: TRBJ1-1; v_gene: TRBV6-2/TRBV6-3; CDR3nt: TGTGCCAGCAGCGACAGGGGTGTCACTGAAGCTTTCTTT; CDR3aa: CASSDRGVTEAFF
d_gene: TRBD1; abundance: NA; j_gene: TRBJ2-2; v_gene: TRBV12-3/TRBV12-4; CDR3nt: TGTGCCAGCGCTACAGGGGCCGGGGAGCTGTTTTTT; CDR3aa: CASATGAGELFF
d_gene: NA; abundance: NA; j_gene: TRBJ2-7; v_gene: TRBV20-1; CDR3nt: TGCAGTGCTAGTGCAGCAGACTACGAGCAGTACTTC; CDR3aa: CSASAADYEQYF
d_gene: TRBD1; abundance: once; j_gene: TRBJ1-1; v_gene: TRBV27; CDR3nt: TGTGCCAGCAGTTTCCTCCCGCAAGGACAGGGGACTGGGAACACTGAAGCTTTCTTT; CDR3aa: CASSFLPQGQGTGNTEAFF
d_gene: NA; abundance: NA; j_gene: TRBJ2-3; v_gene: TRBV5-4; CDR3nt: TGTGCCAGCAGCTTGGGACAGGACTCCGGCACAGATACGCAGTATTTT; CDR3aa: CASSLGQDSGTDTQYF
d_gene: NA; abundance: NA; j_gene: TRBJ1-3; v_gene: TRBV15; CDR3nt: TGTGCCACCAGCGGAATAGGAAACACCATATATTTT; CDR3aa: CATSGIGNTIYF
d_gene: NA; abundance: NA; j_gene: TRBJ1-4; v_gene: TRBV6-5; CDR3nt: TGTGCCAGCAGTAGCGGTTATAGGGATGAAAAACTGTTTTTT; CDR3aa: CASSSGYRDEKLFF
d_gene: NA; abundance: NA; j_gene: TRBJ1-2; v_gene: TRBV19; CDR3nt: TGTGCCAGCACTAACAGGGACTATGGCTACACCTTC; CDR3aa: CASTNRDYGYTF
d_gene: TRBD1; abundance: NA; j_gene: TRBJ1-4; v_gene: TRBV9; CDR3nt: TGTGCCAGCAGCGCACAGGGGATCGGTGAAAAACTGTTTTTT; CDR3aa: CASSAQGIGEKLFF
d_gene: NA; abundance: once; j_gene: TRBJ1-3; v_gene: TRBV5-4; CDR3nt: TGTGCCAGCAGTTTTTGGGACGCCGGGGGAAACACCATATATTTT; CDR3aa: CASSFWDAGGNTIYF
d_gene: NA; abundance: NA; j_gene: TRBJ1-2; v_gene: TRBV11-3; CDR3nt: TGTGCCAGCAGCTTAACGTTTAGGACAGTTTTCTATGGCTACACCTTC; CDR3aa: CASSLTFRTVFYGYTF